This T cell receptor beta chain was captured by sequencing in a study of CD8+ T cells in alopecia areata. Overall study: People stayed on tofacitinib for 6 to 18 months, then stopped the drug for 6 months.

Researchers took lesional scalp punch biopsies and peripheral blood from people who were alopecia areata patients. Study-level points and caveats: Sequences from scalp samples also cover resident alphabeta T cells of normal skin. Higher clonality and more expanded CD8+ clones appeared in lesional than normal scalp.

In each case, RNA was isolated and then reverse transcribed into cDNA as the sequencing template. The assay was immunoSEQ multiplex PCR, and TCRdb's table has in-frame clones only and misses some. The data hold fewer than 150,000 clones, with 35% to 40% observed a single time. Remarks on this clone: No antigen is known for it.

Germline CDR1 and CDR2: MDHEN and SYDVKM. This CDR3 region has 11 residues. The V gene lost 3 bases and the J gene lost 7 bases, with 7 bases spanning the gap. The source is a human donor with alopecia areata. The sample comprised CD4+ T cells sorted from blood. The chain has TRBV28 and TRBJ2-7; maybe TRBD1 (5 bases). CDR3 sequence (DNA): TGTGCCAGCAGTTTTAGGGGAGAGCAGTACTTC. Translated: CASSFRGEQYF.